This entry concerns a single T cell receptor beta chain. What antigen it recognizes has not been identified. No much larger clonotype is one base removed from it; base qualities were not supplied. Participants in the prospective study were enrolled through a virtual design, were aged roughly 18 to 100 years, and lived in roughly 25 United States geographic areas. Cohort assignment in the prospective study relied on participant-reported clinical history from a screening survey and a study questionnaire. Recovered participants in ImmuneRACE Cohort 3 were defined by two consecutive negative NP/OP PCR tests, clearance by a healthcare professional, or resolution of symptoms. Each participant in the prospective study had whole blood, serum and a nasopharyngeal or oropharyngeal swab collected by mobile phlebotomists. Over a roughly 2-month period, participants in the prospective study had the option of providing additional blood draws and questionnaires. Blood samples from the prospective study were shipped frozen or at room temperature prior to DNA extraction.

This sample stems from a study of blood T cell repertoires in COVID-19 (TCRdb year 2020). About the investigation overall: Samples from collaborators originated in the United States, Italy and Spain and spanned both the acute and convalescent phases of COVID-19. The prospective study material was composed of cDNA or gDNA derived from T cells, B-cell-depleted T cells, or PBMCs. Subjects who had been exposed to COVID-19, were actively infected with it, or had recovered from it provided the deeply sampled blood TCRbeta repertoires that made up the dataset. The repertoires were released in a freely available public database meant as a resource for research on the immune response to SARS-CoV-2. Samples came from the ongoing ImmuneRACE study (first 160 participants) plus 1,254 subjects from 6 global collaborators. Nearly every sample came with metadata listing a de-identified subject ID, COVID-19 status, age in years and sex. Where HLA class I and class II types were available, the types were taken from metadata supplied by the sample provider, not from assay-based typing. Study-wide findings and limitations: The amount of clinical and demographic metadata varied by source and participant and was provided uncurated.

V is shortened by 5 bases, J by 3 bases, and the region joining them spans 14 bases. CDR1 and CDR2 are read off the germline V gene as SGHVS and FQNEAQ. Including the terminal cysteine and phenylalanine, the CDR3 comprises 15 residues. This entry keeps only the CDR3 DNA: 45 bases, framed from base 1. TCRbeta CDR3 regions were amplified from genomic DNA by means of the immunoSEQ Assay, a bias-controlled multiplex PCR. The original pipeline was this. The number of nucleated cells in each sample was estimated from the amplification of reference gene primers within the assay. To quantify the absolute abundance of each unique TCRbeta CDR3 rearrangement, sequence reads were collapsed and filtered. Productive Simpson clonality was computed per sample as the square root of Simpson's diversity index over productive rearrangements. In TCRdb, the immuneACCESS table is reduced to in-frame sequences with V and J assigned. These tables do not hold every clone; where another copy was compared, an unresolved V gene accounts for under half, and the others remain unexplained. V and J calls and clone size are those listed in that table; D and trimming were worked out from the DNA. Counted in this sample were nearly 350,000 clones; about 90% of them appeared once. Together, the top ten hold approximately 0.93% of the sample.

Here the chain combines TRBV7-8 and TRBJ1-5; matching of 5 bases hints at TRBD1 as the D gene. The TCR sequence derives from a woman aged 25 to 45 who had recovered from COVID-19. The sequencing sample was made of PBMCs or T cells enriched from blood (not recorded which). The CDR3 is CASSPGGGPNQPQHF. The bases are TGTGCCAGCAGCCCGGGGGGAGGACCCAATCAGCCCCAGCATTTT. Extended through the reference TRBV7-8 and TRBJ1-5 proteins, this CDR3 yields the full variable domain: GAGVSQSPRYKVAKRGQDVALRCDPISGHVSLFWYQQALGQGPEFLTYFQNEAQLDKSGLPSDRFFAERPEGSVSTLKIQRTQQEDSAVYLCASSPGGGPNQPQHFGDGTRLSIL.